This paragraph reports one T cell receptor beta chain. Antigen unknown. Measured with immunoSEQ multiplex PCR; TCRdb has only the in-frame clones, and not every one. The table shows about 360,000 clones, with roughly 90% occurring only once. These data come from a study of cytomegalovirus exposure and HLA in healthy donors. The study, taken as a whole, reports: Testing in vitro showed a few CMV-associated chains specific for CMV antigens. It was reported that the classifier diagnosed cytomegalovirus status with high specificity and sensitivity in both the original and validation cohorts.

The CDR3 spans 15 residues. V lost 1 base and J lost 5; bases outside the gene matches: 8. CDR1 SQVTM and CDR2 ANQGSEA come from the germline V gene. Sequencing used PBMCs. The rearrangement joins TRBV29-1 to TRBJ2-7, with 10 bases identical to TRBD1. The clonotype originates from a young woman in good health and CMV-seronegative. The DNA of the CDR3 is TGCAGCGTTGAAGGTGGGGGACAGGGGATCGACGAGCAGTACTTC. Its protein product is CSVEGGGQGIDEQYF.